Listed below are T cell receptor beta chains from one sample, sequenced in a study of T cell responses to AZD1222 COVID-19 vaccine. Some clones are missing from TCRdb's copy, which holds only in-frame ones; the method was immunoSEQ multiplex PCR. The sample records roughly 100,000 clones, roughly 80% being singletons. The material was peripheral blood, obtained on day 0 of AZD1222 vaccination. Receptors were obtained from an adult in good health. The CDR3 runs from the conserved cysteine through the conserved F or W. D genes are given only for firm matches. Part of the rows lack a size; the others show once, few, many or a class for expanded clones.

TRBV7-2	NA	TRBJ2-3	NA	TGTGCCAGCAGTTACCGGGGCACAGATACGCAGTATTTT	CASSYRGTDTQYF
TRBV25-1	once	TRBJ2-5	NA	TGTGCCAGCAGGGGGCATGAAGAGACCCAGTACTTC	CASRGHEETQYF
TRBV24-1	NA	TRBJ2-3	NA	TGTGCCACCAGGGACAATAACACAGATACGCAGTATTTT	CATRDNNTDTQYF
TRBV11-1	NA	TRBJ2-2	NA	TGTGCCAGCAGCTTAAGACCAAACGCCGGGGAGCTGTTTTTT	CASSLRPNAGELFF
TRBV25-1	NA	TRBJ1-1	NA	TGTGCCAGCAGTGAAGAGGGCGTTTACGTTGAAGCTTTCTTT	CASSEEGVYVEAFF
TRBV16	NA	TRBJ1-2	NA	TGTGCCAGCAGCCAGGGGACATACTATGGCTACACCTTC	CASSQGTYYGYTF
TRBV5-6	NA	TRBJ1-2	NA	TGTGCCAGCAGCCTACCACCGGGGGGCAGCTATGGCTACACCTTC	CASSLPPGGSYGYTF
TRBV10-3	few	TRBJ2-7	NA	TGTGCCATCAAGTGGACAGATTACTACGAGCAGTACTTC	CAIKWTDYYEQYF
TRBV24-1	few	TRBJ2-2	NA	TGTGCCACCCGTGGGGGCGATGACGGGGAGCTGTTTTTT	CATRGGDDGELFF
TRBV5-1	NA	TRBJ1-5	NA	TGCGCCAGCAGCTTGGCCGGTTTCAGGGGTGAGCCCCAGCATTTT	CASSLAGFRGEPQHF
TRBV7-2	NA	TRBJ2-5	TRBD1	TGTGCCAGCAGCCGCTGGGGACAGACGTACCAAGAGACCCAGTACTTC	CASSRWGQTYQETQYF
TRBV4-3	NA	TRBJ2-6	TRBD1	TGCGCCAGCAGCCAATTCGCAGGGGGCGTGGGGGCCAACGTCCTGACTTTC	CASSQFAGGVGANVLTF
TRBV11-2	NA	TRBJ2-7	TRBD1	TGTGCCAGCAGAGGACGGGACAGGGGTTTCGAGCAGTACTTC	CASRGRDRGFEQYF
TRBV9	NA	TRBJ2-3	TRBD1	TGTGCCAGCAGCGTAGCCGGAGACAGGGGGCTAGCAGATACGCAGTATTTT	CASSVAGDRGLADTQYF
TRBV6-5	NA	TRBJ1-4	NA	TGTGCCCGCTTCCCGTTTGCAACTAATGAAAAACTGTTTTTT	CARFPFATNEKLFF
TRBV11-2	NA	TRBJ2-5	NA	TGTGCCAGCAGCTCCTACGACAGCCAAGAGACCCAGTACTTC	CASSSYDSQETQYF
TRBV5-1	NA	TRBJ1-5	NA	TGCGCCAGCAGCTTGCTGGGGGATAGCAATCAGCCCCAGCATTTT	CASSLLGDSNQPQHF
TRBV18	NA	TRBJ2-3	NA	TGTGCCAGCTCACAAAATGGACAGACAGATACGCAGTATTTT	CASSQNGQTDTQYF
TRBV6-5	NA	TRBJ2-3	NA	TGTGCCAGCACCAAATCGGGGGATGGCACAGATACGCAGTATTTT	CASTKSGDGTDTQYF
TRBV11-2	few	TRBJ1-4	NA	TGTGCCAGCAGCCGTACCTCGGGCCAGCTTAATGAAAAACTGTTTTTT	CASSRTSGQLNEKLFF
TRBV5-8	once	TRBJ1-2	TRBD1	TGTGCCAGCAGCTTGGCAGGAGACAGGGGCGGGGGCTACACCTTC	CASSLAGDRGGGYTF
TRBV7-8	NA	TRBJ1-3	TRBD1	TGTGCCAGCAGCCGAGGATACAGGGGTCCTGGAAACACCATATATTTT	CASSRGYRGPGNTIYF
TRBV18	NA	TRBJ2-7	NA	TGTGCCAGCTCAGCGCAGGGCCCCCCCTGGAACGAGCAGTACTTC	CASSAQGPPWNEQYF
TRBV12-5	NA	TRBJ1-6	NA	TGTGCTAGTGGCGGGGAACAAGCCGTTTCACCCCTCCACTTT	CASGGEQAVSPLHF
TRBV7-9	NA	TRBJ1-5	TRBD1	TGTGCCAGCAGTGGACAGGGGTACAATCAGCCCCAGCATTTT	CASSGQGYNQPQHF
TRBV28	few	TRBJ1-2	NA	TGTGCCAGCAGCTCAACGATGATGGGTGGCTACACCTTC	CASSSTMMGGYTF
TRBV2	NA	TRBJ1-1	NA	TGTGCCAGCAGTGAGGTATTGCCTAACACTGAAGCTTTCTTT	CASSEVLPNTEAFF
TRBV9	once	TRBJ2-5	TRBD1	TGTGCCAGCAGCGTGAGGACAGGGGGAGAGACCCAGTACTTC	CASSVRTGGETQYF
TRBV11-1	NA	TRBJ2-1	TRBD2	TGTGCCAGCAGCCCAAAACTAGCGGGGGGGTACAATGAGCAGTTCTTC	CASSPKLAGGYNEQFF
TRBV10-3	NA	TRBJ2-3	NA	TGTGCCATCAGTGGAGAGGGGAGCACAGATACGCAGTATTTT	CAISGEGSTDTQYF
TRBV15	NA	TRBJ1-4	TRBD1	TGTGCCAGCCACAGGGCGTTCCAGGGGGCGCATGAAAAACTGTTTTTT	CASHRAFQGAHEKLFF
TRBV19	NA	TRBJ1-1	NA	TGTGCCAGTAGTATAGATCCCCCAGGGGCGAGAGGATTT	CASSIDPPGARGF
TRBV6-5	NA	TRBJ2-7	NA	TGTGCCAGCACCCAAGCCGACAGCGCCTACGAGCAGTACTTC	CASTQADSAYEQYF
TRBV2	NA	TRBJ1-2	NA	TGTGCCAGCACCCCAGAGGGTAGCTCTAACTATGGCTACACCTTC	CASTPEGSSNYGYTF
TRBV5-4	NA	TRBJ1-2	TRBD1	TGTGCCAGCAGCTTACAGGGGAAGGGCTACACCTTC	CASSLQGKGYTF
TRBV12-5	NA	TRBJ1-1	TRBD1	TGTGCTAGTTACCGACAGGGGGCGAACACTGAAGCTTTCTTT	CASYRQGANTEAFF
TRBV9	NA	TRBJ1-3	NA	TGTGCCAGCAGCTTAGAGGGTTTCTCTGGAAACACCATATATTTT	CASSLEGFSGNTIYF
TRBV7-6	NA	TRBJ2-2	TRBD2	TGTGCCAGCAGCTTAGCCGGGAGGACTAGTGACACCGGGGAGCTGTTTTTT	CASSLAGRTSDTGELFF
TRBV12-5	few	TRBJ1-2	NA	TGTGCTAGTGCCCTTGGACAGTCTAACTATGGCTACACCTTC	CASALGQSNYGYTF
TRBV9	NA	TRBJ1-3	NA	TGTGCCAGCAGCGTATCGGCCAAAAGTAGCTCTGGAAACACCATATATTTT	CASSVSAKSSSGNTIYF
TRBV9	NA	TRBJ1-1	NA	TGTGCCAGCAGCGTAGATGGGGGGCAGGGTGAAGCTTTCTTT	CASSVDGGQGEAFF
TRBV5-1	few	TRBJ2-1	NA	TGCGCCAGCAGCATACCTGAGACCTACAATGAGCAGTTCTTC	CASSIPETYNEQFF
TRBV7-2	NA	TRBJ2-2	NA	TGTGCCAGCAGCTTAGTAATTGCCGGGTCCGGGGAGCTGTTTTTT	CASSLVIAGSGELFF
TRBV4-3	NA	TRBJ1-1	TRBD1	TGCGCCAGCAGCCAAGGGGACAGGGCCACTGAAGCTTTCTTT	CASSQGDRATEAFF
TRBV27	NA	TRBJ2-2	NA	TGTGCCAGCAGTTTAAGGGGTACGAACACCGGGGAGCTGTTTTTT	CASSLRGTNTGELFF